This entry lists 17 T cell receptor beta chains sequenced from one sample in a study of lymphopenia after photon versus proton radiotherapy. Assay: immunoSEQ multiplex PCR; the TCRdb copy retains only in-frame clones and omits some. The table shows some 38,000 clones, with 92% occurring only once. The input for sequencing was peripheral blood, taken from a patient treated with photon-based radiotherapy. Receptor source: a man aged 60-69 years with cholangiocarcinoma.

The genes are TRBV28 and TRBJ2-2; 11 bases line up with TRBD2. CDR1 and CDR2 (germline): MDHEN, SYDVKM. There are 17 residues in the CDR3. Trimming cost V 6 bases and J 7 bases; bases outside gene matches: 13. CDR3 nucleotides: TGTGCCAGCAGCCGGCAGCTGGGACTAGCGGAAGGCGGGGAGCTGTTTTTT. It yields the protein CASSRQLGLAEGGELFF.

The rearrangement uses TRBV27 and TRBJ2-5; 11 bases align to TRBD2. V was clipped by 6 bases and J by 3 bases; unmatched bases: 3. The CDR3 spans 14 residues. The germline CDR1 and CDR2 sequences are MNHEY and SMNVEV (reference sequence). CDR3 residues: CASSLLAGEETQYF. CDR3 nucleotide sequence: TGTGCCAGCAGCTTACTAGCGGGGGAAGAGACCCAGTACTTC.

The rearrangement uses TRBV28 and TRBJ2-1, with 7 bases matching TRBD2. The V segment lost 5 bases and the J segment 2 bases; nucleotides outside the gene matches: 3. CDR1 MDHEN and CDR2 SYDVKM come from the germline V gene. CDR3 length: 14 residues. The CDR3 here is CASSPGGAYNEQFF. For the CDR3, the DNA is TGTGCCAGCAGTCCTGGGGGGGCCTACAATGAGCAGTTCTTC.

The V gene is TRBV10-3, the J gene TRBJ2-1, with D perhaps given as TRBD1 or TRBD2 (6 bases each). Germline assignment: CDR1 ENHRY and CDR2 SYGVKD. The CDR3 runs 14 residues. The ends were cut back, 6 bases at V and 10 bases at J, with 19 bases in the middle. The CDR3 sequence is CAIREGEGFMEQFF. The CDR3 nucleotides read TGTGCCATCAGGGAGGGGGAAGGGTTCATGGAGCAGTTCTTC.

The chain joins TRBV7-9 to TRBJ1-5, with 7 positions matching TRBD1. The trim removed 4 bases at V and 7 bases at J, leaving 7 bases unmatched. CDR3 length equals 14 residues. CDR1 SEHNR and CDR2 FQNEAQ come from the germline V gene (reference sequence). CDR3 loop: CASSSTGVGQPQHF. The CDR3 coding sequence is TGTGCCAGCAGCTCTACAGGGGTCGGGCAGCCCCAGCATTTT.

V gene TRBV19 combines with J gene TRBJ1-4; the D is unclear. The V gene lost 5 bases and the J gene lost 0 bases, with 10 bases spanning the gap. Germline CDR1 and CDR2: LNHDA and SQIVND (reference sequence). This CDR3 has 15 amino acids. The CDR3 coding sequence is TGTGCCAGTAGTCTCGACTTGGCAACTAATGAAAAACTGTTTTTT. Encoded protein: CASSLDLATNEKLFF.

This clone has only a few counts. The rearrangement links TRBV5-4 to TRBJ2-5, with D uncertain. CDR3 length equals 11 residues. The V gene lost 2 bases and the J gene lost 1 base, with 0 bases spanning the gap. The germline V gene encodes CDR1 SGHNT and CDR2 YYREEE (reference sequence). The CDR3 spells CASSFQETQYF. The CDR3 bases are TGTGCCAGCAGCTTCCAAGAGACCCAGTACTTC.

The chain links TRBV14 to TRBJ2-7; 7 bases are a match to TRBD2. CDR3 length equals 14 residues. Per germline, CDR1 SGHDN and CDR2 FVKESK. J gave up 4 bases and V 1 base, and 4 bases lay outside the gene matches. The CDR3 loop is CASSQGLAGYEQYF. The DNA of the CDR3 is TGTGCCAGCAGCCAAGGACTAGCAGGATACGAGCAGTACTTC.

In DNA, the CDR3 is TGTGCCAGCTCACCAAGGGGCCACACAGATACGCAGTATTTT. Encoded protein: CASSPRGHTDTQYF. V and J are TRBV18 and TRBJ2-3; D perhaps matches TRBD1 (5 bases). Germline V CDR1 and CDR2: KGHSH, LQKENI. Trimming shortened V by 2 bases and J by 2 bases, and 8 bases separated the two germline ends. CDR3 length: 14 residues.

The chain joins TRBV7-8 to TRBJ1-1; D is ambiguous. Germline CDR1 and CDR2: SGHVS and FQNEAQ. Deletions cut 0 bases from V and 6 bases from J, with 14 bases between. CDR3 size: 15 residues. CDR3 bases: TGTGCCAGCAGCTTAGCTGTGGGCGCGGGGTCTGAAGCTTTCTTT. As protein: CASSLAVGAGSEAFF.

The J gene is TRBJ2-3, the V gene TRBV19; 7 bases are shared with TRBD1. V trimming: 4 bases; J trimming: 4 bases; junction bases outside the gene matches: 2. The CDR3 is 13 amino acids. Looked up from germline, CDR1 is LNHDA and CDR2 is SQIVND (reference sequence). The CDR3 DNA reads TGTGCCAGTAGTAGCCAGGGGGCAGATACGCAGTATTTT. Protein sequence: CASSSQGADTQYF.

The chain has TRBV7-8 and TRBJ2-1; a possible D gene is TRBD2 (5 bases). The germline gives CDR1 SGHVS, CDR2 FQNEAQ. Between the trimmed V and J ends, which lost 8 bases and 0 bases, there was a span of 11 bases. The CDR3 is 14 amino acids. The CDR3 protein is CASAPGSSYNEQFF. The CDR3, as DNA: TGTGCCAGCGCCCCGGGGAGCTCCTACAATGAGCAGTTCTTC.

This sequence joins TRBV11-2 and TRBJ2-5; 8 bases agree with TRBD2. With 5 bases clipped from V and 2 bases from J, the junction kept 4 bases outside the gene matches. The CDR3 sequence is 14 residues long. Germline V gene data show CDR1 as SGHAT and CDR2 as FQNNGV. The chain's CDR3 is CASSTRGVQETQYF. CDR3 bases: TGTGCCAGCAGCACGCGGGGGGTACAAGAGACCCAGTACTTC.

The rearrangement joins TRBV5-6 to TRBJ2-7; no clear D. CDR1 SGHDT and CDR2 YYEEEE come from the germline V gene. V dropped 3 bases and J dropped 3 bases, with 7 bases sitting between them. The CDR3 totals 12 residues. In DNA form, the CDR3 reads TGTGCCAGCAGCTCAGACATCTACGAGCAGTACTTC. Residues: CASSSDIYEQYF.

The genes are TRBV28 and TRBJ1-2; no clear D. The V gene lost 3 bases and the J gene lost 1 base, with 6 bases spanning the gap. CDR1 is MDHEN and CDR2 is SYDVKM in the germline V gene. This CDR3 contains 13 residues. This chain's CDR3 is CASSFSVNYGYTF. Written as DNA, the CDR3 is TGTGCCAGCAGTTTCTCGGTTAACTATGGCTACACCTTC.

The gene calls are TRBV7-9 and TRBJ2-7, with 7 bases identical to TRBD1. Looked up from germline, CDR1 is SEHNR and CDR2 is FQNEAQ (reference sequence). The V segment lost 1 base and the J segment 5 bases; nucleotides outside the gene matches: 5. CDR3 length: 14 amino acids. CDR3 region: CASSLDRGFNEQYF. The CDR3 coding sequence is TGTGCCAGCAGCTTAGACAGGGGTTTCAACGAGCAGTACTTC.

The genes are TRBV2 and TRBJ2-1; TRBD1 matches at 11 bases. The CDR3 has 15 amino acids. Losses at the gene ends were 6 bases for V and 2 bases for J; bases not matched to a gene: 3. CDR1 SNHLY and CDR2 FYNNEI come from the germline V gene. The CDR3 nucleotides are TGTGCCAGCAGCGGGGGACAGGGGGCCTACAATGAGCAGTTCTTC. Translation: CASSGGQGAYNEQFF.